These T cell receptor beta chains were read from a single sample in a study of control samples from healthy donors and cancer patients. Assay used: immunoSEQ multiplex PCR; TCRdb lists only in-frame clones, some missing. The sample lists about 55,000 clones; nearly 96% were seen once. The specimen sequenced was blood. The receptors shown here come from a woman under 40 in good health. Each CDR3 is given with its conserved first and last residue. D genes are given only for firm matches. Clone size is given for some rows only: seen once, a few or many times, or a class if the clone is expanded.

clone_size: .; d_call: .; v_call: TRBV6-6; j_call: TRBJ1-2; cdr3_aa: CASSYSDRANYGYTF; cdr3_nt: TGTGCCAGCAGTTACAGTGACAGAGCTAACTATGGCTACACCTTC
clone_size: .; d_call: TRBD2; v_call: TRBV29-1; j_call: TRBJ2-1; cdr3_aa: CSAGLAGGLFNEQFF; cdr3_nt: TGCAGCGCCGGACTAGCGGGAGGTTTGTTCAATGAGCAGTTCTTC
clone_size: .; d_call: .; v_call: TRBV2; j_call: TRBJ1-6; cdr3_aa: CASSGTPNTSPLHF; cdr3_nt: TGTGCCAGCAGTGGAACCCCCAACACTTCACCCCTCCACTTT
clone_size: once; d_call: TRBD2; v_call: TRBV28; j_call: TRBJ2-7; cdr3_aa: CASSYSGRRYEQYF; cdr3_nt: TGTGCCAGCAGTTATAGCGGGAGGCGTTACGAGCAGTACTTC
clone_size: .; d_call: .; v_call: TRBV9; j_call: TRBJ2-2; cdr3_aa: CASSQNTGELFF; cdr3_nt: TGTGCCAGCAGCCAGAACACCGGGGAGCTGTTTTTT
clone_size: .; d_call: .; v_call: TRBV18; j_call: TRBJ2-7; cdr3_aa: CASSPAGEQYF; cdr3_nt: TGTGCCAGCTCCCCCGCGGGCGAGCAGTACTTC
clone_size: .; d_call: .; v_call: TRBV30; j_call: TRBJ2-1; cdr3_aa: CARKSYNEQFF; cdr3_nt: TGTGCCAGGAAGTCCTACAATGAGCAGTTCTTC
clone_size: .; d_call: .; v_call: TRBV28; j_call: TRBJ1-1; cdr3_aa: CASTPPPFGTGTEAFF; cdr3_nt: TGTGCCAGCACCCCTCCCCCCTTTGGGACGGGAACTGAAGCTTTCTTT
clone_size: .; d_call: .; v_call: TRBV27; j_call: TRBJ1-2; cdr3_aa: CASSLGPGQFGYTF; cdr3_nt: TGTGCCAGCTCCCTCGGACCGGGACAATTTGGCTACACCTTC
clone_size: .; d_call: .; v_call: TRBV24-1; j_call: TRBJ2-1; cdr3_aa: CATNDGRSSRNEQFF; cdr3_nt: TGTGCCACCAACGATGGTCGTTCTTCGCGCAATGAGCAGTTCTTC